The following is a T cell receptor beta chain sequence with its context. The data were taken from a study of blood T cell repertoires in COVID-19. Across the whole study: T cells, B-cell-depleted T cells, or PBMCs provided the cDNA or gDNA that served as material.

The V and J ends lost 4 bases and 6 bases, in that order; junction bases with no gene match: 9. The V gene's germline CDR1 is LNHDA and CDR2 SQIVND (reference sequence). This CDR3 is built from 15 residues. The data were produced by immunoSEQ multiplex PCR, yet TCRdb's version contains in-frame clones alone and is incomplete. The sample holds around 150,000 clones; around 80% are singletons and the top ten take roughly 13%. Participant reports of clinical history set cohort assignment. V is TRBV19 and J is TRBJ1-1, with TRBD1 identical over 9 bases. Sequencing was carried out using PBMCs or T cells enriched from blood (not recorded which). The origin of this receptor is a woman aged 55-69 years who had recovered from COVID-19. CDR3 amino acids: CASSRGQGGRSEAFF. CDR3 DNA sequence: TGTGCCAGTAGTAGGGGACAGGGCGGTCGCTCTGAAGCTTTCTTT.